The text below deals with one TCR beta chain. What this receptor recognizes is not known. It has no much larger one-base neighbor in the sample; base qualities were not kept. The sample belongs to a study of blood T cell repertoires in COVID-19 (dated by TCRdb to the early 2020s). Looking at the study overall: Collaborator samples came from the United States, Italy and Spain and covered acute and convalescent phases of COVID-19. The prospective study material was composed of cDNA or gDNA derived from T cells, B-cell-depleted T cells, or PBMCs. Samples came from the ongoing ImmuneRACE study (first 160 participants) plus 1,254 subjects from 6 global collaborators. HLA class I and class II types, where available, came from metadata supplied by the sample provider rather than from assay-based typing. The sample metadata nearly always contained a de-identified subject ID, COVID-19 status, age in years and sex. Deeply sampled blood TCRbeta repertoires from subjects exposed to, actively infected with, or recovered from COVID-19 were included in the dataset. The repertoires were released in a freely available public database meant as a resource for research on the immune response to SARS-CoV-2. Points the paper makes about the study in general: The amount of clinical and demographic metadata varied by source and participant and was provided uncurated.

TCRbeta CDR3 regions were amplified from genomic DNA using the immunoSEQ Assay, a bias-controlled multiplex PCR. Per the source publication's procedure: Within the assay, amplification of reference gene primers was used to estimate how many nucleated cells each sample contained. To quantify the absolute abundance of each unique TCRbeta CDR3 rearrangement, sequence reads were collapsed and filtered. Productive Simpson clonality was computed per sample as the square root of Simpson's diversity index over productive rearrangements. TCRdb's version of the immuneACCESS table is confined to in-frame rearrangements and falls short of the full clone set. An unresolved V gene accounts for under half of the shortfall where checked; the remainder is of unknown origin. That table furnishes V, J and clone size, whereas the DNA furnished D and trimming. Here the sample has over 130,000 clones; roughly 85% occur a single time. 2.5% to 3% of the sample is in the top ten clones.

Via the germline V gene, CDR1 is MRHNA and CDR2 SNTAGT. CDR3 length: 14 amino acids, cysteine to phenylalanine. Only the CDR3 portion is preserved as DNA: 42 bases, with reading frame beginning at the first base. Trimming removed 6 bases from V and 8 bases from J; the gene matches leave 2 bases unexplained. Collaborating institutions collected whole blood in K2EDTA tubes following their own protocols. For TCRbeta analysis, collaborators shipped samples in one of three forms: frozen whole blood, isolated PBMCs, or DNA extracted from either of those sample types. This TCR derives from a middle-aged man with acute or convalescent COVID-19. The sequencing sample was made of peripheral blood. Recombination connected TRBV6-4 to TRBJ1-6; TRBD1 fits 12 bases in the junction. The DNA is TGTGCCAGCAGCGGGACAGGGGGCTATTCACCCCTCCACTTT. Translated, this gives CASSGTGGYSPLHF.